One T cell receptor beta chain is described in this entry. This receptor's antigen is unknown. One base away there is no much larger clone; base qualities are not given. The CDR1 and CDR2 encoded by the germline V gene are SQVTM and ANQGSEA. From its cysteine to its phenylalanine, the CDR3 spans 13 amino acids. Just CDR3 DNA is preserved here, 39 bases in frame from base 1. The junction shows trimming of 2 bases on V and 2 bases on J, plus 10 bases between the germline ends. TCRdb lists the instrument as Illumina HiSeq 2500. TCR beta libraries were prepared by quantitative 5'-RACE with molecular barcodes. In the authors' own workflow: A new computational method, built on a probabilistic model of VDJ rearrangement, was used to identify disease-linked TCR variants. TCRdb itself trimmed the public reads at Q25 with fastp, ran MiXCR and retained productive beta chains. Entries are consolidated by CDR3 protein sequence, retaining the most common genes and DNA. It is TCRdb's table, rather than the study itself, that gives the V and J calls and clone size. This sample comprises under 250,000 distinct CDR3 sequences, roughly a third of them detected only once. The top ten constitute approximately 4.6% of the sample.

This sample is drawn from a study of CD8 T cells in ankylosing spondylitis (dated by TCRdb to 2017 to 2019). Turning to the overall study: T cell receptor beta repertoires were profiled in healthy donors and ankylosing spondylitis patients so that disease-linked TCR variants could be found. In total, the full study cohort was made up of 95 to 110 healthy donors and 25 ankylosing spondylitis patients. Samples of peripheral blood were taken, and for ankylosing spondylitis patients, synovial fluid was collected as well.

Here is what the overall study found, with its caveats: The disease-linked clones had a CD8+ phenotype and were found at relatively low frequencies in peripheral blood. Some motif variants had previously been reported in the synovial fluid and blood of reactive arthritis patients, which suggests shared mechanisms of disease initiation. According to the report, matched synovial fluid samples from ankylosing spondylitis patients were significantly enriched for the disease-linked clones. Blood from ankylosing spondylitis patients appeared to be characterized by a TCR beta motif made up of several highly homologous amino acid variants.

The receptor was derived from a male donor with ankylosing spondylitis or in good health (not recorded which). Recombination joined TRBV29-1 with TRBJ2-7; no D segment can be confidently identified. The source material was blood, either unsorted or a sorted T cell fraction (not recorded which). The CDR3 region reads CSVERTAPYEQYF. The nucleotide sequence is given as TGCAGCGTTGAACGGACGGCTCCCTACGAGCAGTACTTC.